The 20 T cell receptor beta chains below were found in one sample sequenced in a study of blood T cells in healthy people across ages. It was with a sample-barcoded 5' primer and a J-beta primer mix that a second PCR of roughly 7 to 12 cycles was run. TCRdb itself ran the 5' RACE reads through MiXCR, one entry per CDR3 protein. Of 780,000 or so distinct CDR3 sequences listed, about 56% are singletons. Source material: blood. The receptors derive from a man between 35 and 55 years old in good health.

The rearrangement links TRBV29-1 to TRBJ1-2, with TRBD1 identical over 7 bases. The CDR3 covers 12 residues. Trimming cost V 5 bases and J 5 bases; bases outside gene matches: 5. The germline CDR1 and CDR2 sequences are SQVTM and ANQGSEA. CDR3 sequence: CSVRTGEYGYTF. In nucleotides, the CDR3 is TGCAGCGTTCGGACAGGAGAGTATGGCTACACCTTC.

V is TRBV18 and J is TRBJ1-2, with 12 nucleotides matching TRBD1. Per germline, CDR1 KGHSH and CDR2 LQKENI. The CDR3 extends over 20 amino acids. J gave up 0 bases and V 3 bases, and 14 bases lay outside the gene matches. The CDR3 loop reads CASSPLWSGTGGRANYGYTF. CDR3 bases: TGTGCCAGCTCACCGTTGTGGTCCGGGACAGGGGGCCGAGCTAACTATGGCTACACCTTC.

This chain links TRBV6-5 with TRBJ1-4, with D uncertain. Germline CDR1 reads MNHEY; CDR2 reads SVGAGI. V was pared by 2 bases and J by 0 bases, with 7 bases between. This CDR3 is 15 amino acids long. The chain's CDR3 is CASSYRVATNEKLFF. The CDR3 DNA sequence: TGTGCCAGCAGTTACCGGGTTGCAACTAATGAAAAACTGTTTTTT.

This chain's CDR3 is CASSLEVAGGNTEQFF. Here the CDR3 DNA reads TGTGCCAGCAGCTTGGAGGTAGCGGGAGGAAATACTGAGCAGTTCTTC. V and J are TRBV7-7 and TRBJ2-1; 10 nucleotides agree with TRBD2. Germline CDR1 and CDR2: SSHAT and FNYEAQ (reference sequence). CDR3 length: 16 amino acids. Germline trimming cut 3 bases from V and 9 bases from J; bases unmatched to any gene: 11.

This rearrangement joins TRBV14 to TRBJ2-3; D is unresolved. Germline-derived CDR1 and CDR2 are SGHDN and FVKESK. This CDR3 is 14 amino acids long. Trimming shortened V by 2 bases and J by 10 bases, and 16 bases separated the two germline ends. The CDR3 reads CASSQPDVGRPQYF. CDR3 nucleotide sequence: TGTGCCAGCAGCCAACCAGACGTAGGGCGGCCGCAGTATTTT.

The table lists this clonotype with many counts. The chain's CDR3 is CASSLRSGLAGGQETQYF. The CDR3 DNA is TGCGCCAGCAGCTTGCGGTCGGGACTAGCGGGAGGGCAAGAGACCCAGTACTTC. V usage is TRBV5-1 and J usage is TRBJ2-5, with 16 bases matching TRBD2. CDR1 is SGHRS and CDR2 is YFSETQ in the germline V gene. V shed 1 base and J 2 bases; nucleotides not matched to a gene: 5. The CDR3 loop spans 18 amino acids.

This clonotype was seen a few times. The V call is TRBV7-2, the J call TRBJ2-5, with 10 bases fitting TRBD2. J gave up 2 bases and V 5 bases, and 5 bases lay outside the gene matches. Germline V gives CDR1 SGHTA, CDR2 FQGNSA. The length of the CDR3 is 15 residues. The CDR3: CASSRTSGQQETQYF. The CDR3 DNA follows: TGTGCCAGCAGCCGGACTAGCGGCCAACAAGAGACCCAGTACTTC.

V is TRBV10-3 and J is TRBJ1-1, with a tentative D call TRBD1 (6 bases). The CDR3 totals 14 residues. V lost 7 bases to trimming and J lost 4 bases, with 16 bases between them. Germline CDR1 ENHRY, CDR2 SYGVKD. The CDR3 DNA reads TGTGCCATCAATACCCAGGGGTTGGGCACTGAAGCTTTCTTT. It specifies CAINTQGLGTEAFF.

The V gene is TRBV6-5, the J gene TRBJ2-1, with 10 bases identical to TRBD2. Germline V gene data show CDR1 as MNHEY and CDR2 as SVGAGI. V lost 5 bases to trimming and J lost 13 bases; unmatched junction nucleotides: 8. This CDR3 comprises 13 residues. CDR3 in amino acids: CASSTRTSGLQFF. The CDR3 DNA sequence: TGTGCCAGCAGTACCAGGACTAGCGGACTCCAGTTCTTC.

This clonotype has just a few counts. J is TRBJ1-6 and V is TRBV5-6; D not resolved. CDR1 is SGHDT, CDR2 YYEEEE, per germline. V was shortened by 0 bases and J by 7 bases, with 8 bases between the two germline ends. The CDR3 totals 14 residues. The chain's CDR3 is CASSLVGSNSPLHF. The CDR3 DNA sequence: TGTGCCAGCAGCTTGGTAGGTTCAAATTCACCCCTCCACTTT. Based on the CDR3 plus reference TRBV5-6 and TRBJ1-6, the full variable domain is DAGVTQSPTHLIKTRGQQVTLRCSPKSGHDTVSWYQQALGQGPQFIFQYYEEEERQRGNFPDRFSGHQFPNYSSELNVNALLLGDSALYLCASSLVGSNSPLHFGNGTRLTVT.

The chain joins TRBV20-1 to TRBJ2-3, with 9 bases matching TRBD2. The CDR3 runs 15 residues. After removal of 6 bases from V and 1 base from J, the junction contained 8 bases not matched to a gene. Germline-derived CDR1 and CDR2 are DFQATT and SNEGSKA (reference sequence). CDR3 DNA sequence: TGCAGTGCCTTCTCGGTAGCGGGGGGCACAGATACGCAGTATTTT. Amino acids: CSAFSVAGGTDTQYF.

The chain joins TRBV5-1 to TRBJ2-7; 7 bases map to TRBD2. The trim removed 1 base at V and 4 bases at J, leaving 5 bases unmatched. The CDR3 spans 14 residues. CDR1 is SGHRS and CDR2 is YFSETQ in the germline V gene. The CDR3 spells CASSLTAGPYEQYF. The CDR3 DNA sequence: TGCGCCAGCAGCTTGACAGCGGGGCCGTACGAGCAGTACTTC. Full variable domain (rest looked up from reference TRBV5-1 and TRBJ2-7): KAGVTQTPRYLIKTRGQQVTLSCSPISGHRSVSWYQQTPGQGLQFLFEYFSETQRNKGNFPGRFSGRQFSNSRSEMNVSTLELGDSALYLCASSLTAGPYEQYFGPGTRLTVT.

V is TRBV4-3 and J is TRBJ2-6, with a possible D match to TRBD1 (6 bases). The CDR3 length is 18 residues. Germline V CDR1 and CDR2: LGHNA, YSLEER. V lost 0 bases, J lost 0 bases, and 12 bases lay in between. The CDR3 spells CASSQEGRGASGANVLTF. The DNA for the CDR3 is TGCGCCAGCAGCCAAGAGGGCAGGGGAGCCTCTGGGGCCAACGTCCTGACTTTC.

V usage is TRBV5-1 and J usage is TRBJ2-1; TRBD2 matches 9 bases. J was trimmed by 2 bases and V by 2 bases; bases with no gene match: 5. The CDR3 totals 16 residues. From germline, CDR1 is SGHRS and CDR2 YFSETQ. The DNA of the CDR3 is TGCGCCAGCAGCTTACGCGGGGGGGACGCCTACAATGAGCAGTTCTTC. It specifies CASSLRGGDAYNEQFF.

This sequence joins TRBV3-1 and TRBJ1-4; 7 nucleotides match TRBD1. The CDR3 is made up of 14 amino acids. Germline CDR1 LGHDT, CDR2 YNNKEL (reference sequence). Trimming removed 5 bases from V and 5 bases from J; junction bases left unmatched: 5. This chain's CDR3 is CASSDRVMNEKLFF. The DNA of the CDR3 is TGTGCCAGCAGCGACAGGGTTATGAATGAAAAACTGTTTTTT.

For this clonotype: This may arise from a read error, as a much more abundant clone is one base away. The chain is built from TRBV11-1 and TRBJ2-1, with D possibly being TRBD1 (6 bases). The CDR3 spans 13 residues. From germline, CDR1 is SGHAT and CDR2 FQDESV (reference sequence). V lost 4 bases and J lost 4, with 8 bases in between. CDR3 nucleotide sequence: TGTGCCAGCAGCTCCGACAGGTACAATGAGCAGTTCTTC. Amino acid sequence: CASSSDRYNEQFF.

This clonotype was seen more than once but under ten times. The CDR3 coding sequence is TGTGCCACCTCGGACAGGGACGATTATGGCTACACCTTC. As protein: CATSDRDDYGYTF. V usage is TRBV6-2 or TRBV6-3 and J usage is TRBJ1-2; 8 nucleotides match TRBD1. This CDR3 is built from 13 residues. CDR1 is MNHEY, CDR2 SVGEGT, per germline. Losses at the gene ends were 10 bases for V and 5 bases for J; bases not matched to a gene: 9.

The CDR3 loop is CASSVSHSDNEQFF. CDR3 nucleotides: TGTGCCAGCAGCGTAAGCCATTCGGACAATGAGCAGTTCTTC. The V call is TRBV9, the J call TRBJ2-1; D ambiguous. Per the germline V gene, CDR1 is SGDLS and CDR2 is YYNGEE. This CDR3 is built from 14 residues. Trimming removed 1 base at V and 5 bases at J, with 10 bases between.

The rearrangement joins TRBV6-1 to TRBJ1-5; unclear D gene. Germline V gene lookup returns CDR1 MNHNS and CDR2 SASEGT. Deletions cut 3 bases from V and 2 bases from J, with 11 bases between. The CDR3 is 15 residues long. The CDR3 DNA follows: TGTGCCAGCAGTGACTGGGTCGGGGGCAATCAGCCCCAGCATTTT. Protein sequence: CASSDWVGGNQPQHF.

The rearrangement links TRBV29-1 to TRBJ2-1; TRBD2 matches 15 bases. Germline lookup yields CDR1 SQVTM and CDR2 ANQGSEA. V gave up 6 bases and J gave up 7 bases; unmatched junction bases: 7. The CDR3 runs to 15 residues. The CDR3 reads CSVWTSGRGRNEQFF. The CDR3 region has the DNA TGCAGCGTGTGGACTAGCGGGAGGGGGAGGAATGAGCAGTTCTTC.